The TCR beta chain described here comes from a study of cytomegalovirus exposure and HLA in healthy donors. Overall study findings and caveats: TCR beta sequences reportedly predicted most subjects' HLA-A and HLA-B alleles accurately. TCR beta chain V- and J-gene trimming was linked, in a later analysis, to a missense variant in DCLRE1C. The likely origin of a cluster of highly shared sequence variants was a sequencing artifact. Analyses of presence and absence presupposed an approximately uniform sequencing depth across donors.

Concerning this clone itself: The target antigen is unknown.

PCR primers comprised 60 Vbeta and 13 Jbeta primers. The protocol was immunoSEQ multiplex PCR, while the TCRdb copy is restricted to in-frame clones and leaves out a portion. Its table lists under 150,000 clones. The receptor's source is a woman aged 55-70 years in good health and CMV-seronegative. Input material: PBMCs.

The CDR3 sequence: CASSQEWQVTGELFF. CDR3 bases: TGCGCCAGCAGCCAAGAATGGCAGGTAACCGGGGAGCTGTTTTTT. The chain recombines TRBV4-1 with TRBJ2-2, with D hard to call. Germline assignment: CDR1 MGHRA and CDR2 YSYEKL. The CDR3 spans 15 residues. Trimming shortened V by 0 bases and J by 5 bases, and 10 bases separated the two germline ends.